This T cell receptor beta chain was profiled in a study of regulatory T cells in long-lasting Graves disease. About the research overall: Graves' patients diagnosed newly had used antithyroid drugs under 3 months.

Time point described: newly diagnosed GD, antithyroid drugs for less than 3 months. Making the TCR library involved RNA that had been extracted from PBMCs. This clonotype was found once. The CDR3 spans 19 residues. CDR1 is MRHNA and CDR2 is SNTAGT in the germline V gene. Germline trimming cut 0 bases from V and 4 bases from J; bases unmatched to any gene: 10. Library construction for TCR beta used iRepertoire HTBI primers and Arm-PCR of CDR3 regions. A single record per CDR3 protein comes from TCRdb applying MiXCR to the multiplex PCR reads. This table holds roughly 420,000 distinct CDR3 sequences, 16% found once. Another study also made use of these data, one on T cells in Graves' hyperthyroidism and ophthalmopathy.

The receptor was isolated from a woman aged 25 to 39 with Graves disease. The chain is built from TRBV6-4 and TRBJ2-1; the match to TRBD2 covers 12 bases. The material sequenced was peripheral blood mononuclear cells (PBMCs), taken at new diagnosis, from a patient treated with antithyroid drugs. The CDR3 sequence: CASSDSEGLAGGKYNEQFF. The DNA of the CDR3 is TGTGCCAGCAGTGACTCGGAGGGGCTAGCGGGAGGGAAATACAATGAGCAGTTCTTC.